The 13 T cell receptor beta chains below all came from one sample that was sequenced in a study of CD8+CD57+ T cells in acquired aplastic anemia. Individuals selected for sequencing had exhibited CD8+CD57+ cell expansion on flow cytometry. The study profiled TCR beta VDJ and CDR3 using genomic DNA as template. A single record per CDR3 protein comes from TCRdb applying MiXCR to the reads. The sample shows 150,000 to 200,000 distinct CDR3 sequences, around half of them seen only once. Source material: sorted CD4+, CD8+, or CD8+CD57+ T cells (not recorded which) from PBMCs. Every receptor here comes from a human donor with aplastic anemia.

This clonotype was detected ten times or more. The chain joins TRBV6-1 to TRBJ2-7; D not resolved. The CDR3 is made up of 11 amino acids. The V gene's germline CDR1 is MNHNS and CDR2 SASEGT. The ends were cut back, 10 bases at V and 8 bases at J, with 15 bases in the middle. The CDR3 is CATTTLTKQYF. The CDR3 nucleotides are TGTGCCACCACGACGCTTACGAAGCAGTACTTC.

This clonotype appeared many times. CDR3 nucleotide sequence: TGTGCCAGCAGCTACCGGGACAGGGTGTACGAGCAGTACTTC. This codes for CASSYRDRVYEQYF. This sequence joins TRBV13 and TRBJ2-7, with 9 bases aligning to TRBD1. Germline trimming cut 4 bases from V and 4 bases from J; bases unmatched to any gene: 5. This CDR3 comprises 14 residues. Looked up from germline, CDR1 is PRHDT and CDR2 is FYEKMQ (reference sequence).

This clonotype is a singleton in its sample. This chain uses TRBV19 with TRBJ1-2, with TRBD1 identical over 9 bases. CDR3 length equals 14 residues. Trimming cost V 7 bases and J 7 bases; bases outside gene matches: 10. The germline V gene encodes CDR1 LNHDA and CDR2 SQIVND (reference sequence). The CDR3 nucleotides are TGTGCCAGTACGCCGACAGGGGGGATTAGTGGCTACACCTTC. It yields the protein CASTPTGGISGYTF. The entire variable domain, with the rest obtained from reference TRBV19 and TRBJ1-2, is as follows: DGGITQSPKYLFRKEGQNVTLSCEQNLNHDAMYWYRQDPGQGLRLIYYSQIVNDFQKGDIAEGYSVSREKKESFPLTVTSAQKNPTAFYLCASTPTGGISGYTFGSGTRLTVV.

V usage is TRBV7-2 and J usage is TRBJ2-7; 7 nucleotides agree with TRBD2. V lost 4 bases and J lost 3; bases outside the gene matches: 9. The CDR3 consists of 15 residues. Per germline, CDR1 SGHTA and CDR2 FQGNSA. Here the CDR3 DNA reads TGTGCCAGCAGCTGGGACTGGGGCGGGGGCTACGAGCAGTACTTC. This translates into CASSWDWGGGYEQYF.

In its sample, this clonotype was seen many times. V is TRBV19 and J is TRBJ1-1, with 7 bases identical to TRBD1. Germline V gives CDR1 LNHDA, CDR2 SQIVND (reference sequence). V shed 9 bases and J 2 bases; nucleotides not matched to a gene: 6. The CDR3 spans 13 residues. The CDR3: CASHRGVNTEAFF. The CDR3 bases are TGTGCCAGCCACAGGGGCGTAAACACTGAAGCTTTCTTT.

The chain is built from TRBV20-1 and TRBJ2-3; TRBD2 agrees at 11 bases. CDR3 length equals 17 residues. Trimming at V came to 0 bases and at J to 3 bases, leaving 8 bases not matched to a gene. The germline CDR1 and CDR2 sequences are DFQATT and SNEGSKA (reference sequence). The CDR3 reads CSARDPLTSGVTDTQYF. For the CDR3, the DNA is TGCAGTGCTAGAGATCCGCTGACTAGCGGGGTAACAGATACGCAGTATTTT.

V usage is TRBV24-1 and J usage is TRBJ2-7; unclear D gene. Trimming stripped 6 bases from V and 0 bases from J, with 8 bases between. Germline CDR1 and CDR2: KGHDR and SFDVKD. The CDR3 length is 13 residues. CDR3 coding DNA: TGTGCCACCAGTTCGGCGGTCTCCTACGAGCAGTACTTC. Its protein product is CATSSAVSYEQYF.

This clonotype has a count of ten or more. This chain joins TRBV12-3 or TRBV12-4 and TRBJ2-7; a weak D match, TRBD2 (6 bases). CDR3 length: 16 residues. V lost 3 bases and J lost 1, with 16 bases in between. The CDR3 loop is CASSFGGGAGSYEQYF. The CDR3 nucleotides are TGTGCCAGCAGTTTCGGGGGAGGAGCTGGGTCCTACGAGCAGTACTTC.

This clonotype appeared many times. V gene TRBV4-2 combines with J gene TRBJ2-3; D not certain. V lost 0 bases, J lost 5 bases, and 12 bases lay in between. Germline CDR1 reads LGHNA; CDR2 reads YNFKEQ. The CDR3 consists of 15 residues. The CDR3: CASSQELAVGDTQYF. CDR3 in DNA: TGTGCCAGCAGCCAAGAATTGGCTGTAGGAGATACGCAGTATTTT.

In this sample, this clonotype turned up a few times. V and J are TRBV10-3 and TRBJ2-5; 8 bases agree with TRBD2. CDR1 is ENHRY, CDR2 SYGVKD, per germline. The length of the CDR3 is 13 residues. J was trimmed by 4 bases and V by 8 bases; bases with no gene match: 6. The CDR3: CAIGRGGRETQYF. In DNA, the CDR3 is TGTGCCATCGGACGGGGGGGCAGAGAGACCCAGTACTTC.

As to this clonotype: This may come from a read error, since a much larger clone is one base off. V is TRBV5-1 and J is TRBJ2-4; D unclear. CDR1 is SGHRS and CDR2 is YFSETQ in the germline V gene. The CDR3 consists of 12 residues. CDR3 bases: TGCGCCAGCAGGGGTGGCAAAAACATTCGGTACTTC. Its translation: CASRGGKNIRYF.

This clonotype was seen a few times. This chain links TRBV7-9 with TRBJ1-6, with D unresolved. The CDR3 consists of 13 residues. The V and J ends lost 2 bases and 8 bases respectively, with 7 bases between them. Per the germline V gene, CDR1 is SEHNR and CDR2 is FQNEAQ (reference sequence). CDR3: CASSLSGDSPLHF. The DNA of the CDR3 is TGTGCCAGCAGCTTATCCGGGGATTCACCCCTCCACTTT.

CDR3 amino acids: CASSSDRGSYEQYF. The CDR3 coding sequence is TGTGCCAGCAGTTCCGACAGGGGATCCTACGAGCAGTACTTC. The chain recombines TRBV28 with TRBJ2-7; 8 positions match TRBD1. The germline gives CDR1 MDHEN, CDR2 SYDVKM. This CDR3 is built from 14 residues. Trimming removed 4 bases from V and 1 base from J; junction bases left unmatched: 3. The full variable domain, completed using reference TRBV28 and TRBJ2-7, is DVKVTQSSRYLVKRTGEKVFLECVQDMDHENMFWYRQDPGLGLRLIYFSYDVKMKEKGDIPEGYSVSREKKERFSLILESASTNQTSMYLCASSSDRGSYEQYFGPGTRLTVT.